The entry below describes one T cell receptor beta chain. This sample was included in a study of blood T cell repertoires in COVID-19. Profiled with immunoSEQ multiplex PCR; TCRdb holds only in-frame clones, not every one. The sample has some 150,000 clones; approximately 85% are singletons. The V gene's germline CDR1 is SEHNR and CDR2 FQNEAQ (reference sequence). The CDR3 covers 14 residues. V dropped 5 bases and J dropped 5 bases, with 16 bases sitting between them. The gene calls are TRBV7-9 and TRBJ2-7; maybe TRBD1 (5 bases). Material for sequencing was peripheral blood. This TCR came from a woman in her sixties with COVID-19, enrolled during active disease. CDR3 nucleotides: TGTGCCAGCAGCCGACTCACAGGTGGGCACGAGCAGTACTTC. Translating gives CASSRLTGGHEQYF.